This T cell receptor beta chain originates from a study of T cells in localized non-small cell lung cancer. Trimming removed 1 base at V and 3 bases at J, with 16 bases between. The length of the CDR3 is 16 residues. Germline CDR1 is SGHDN and CDR2 is FVKESK. TCRdb keeps only in-frame clones here, not all; method: immunoSEQ multiplex PCR. The sample carries 75,000 to 80,000 clones, around 80% recorded once. The chain recombines TRBV14 with TRBJ2-7; no clear D gene. The sequence came from a female donor over 55 with stage I lung adenocarcinoma. The starting material was peripheral blood, obtained before any cancer treatment. CDR3 in amino acids: CASSQGRGIGFYEQYF. CDR3 DNA: TGTGCCAGCAGCCAAGGACGCGGAATCGGGTTCTACGAGCAGTACTTC.